Listed below are T cell receptor beta chains from one sample, sequenced in a study of blood T cell repertoires in COVID-19. TCRdb's copy holds only in-frame clones and misses some; the assay was immunoSEQ multiplex PCR. The sample gives some 270,000 clones, 70% to 90% of which show up once; roughly 4% is in the top ten. The specimen sequenced was PBMCs or T cells enriched from blood (not recorded which). Receptors were obtained from a woman in her 30s who had recovered from COVID-19. The CDR3 runs from the conserved cysteine through the conserved F or W. The D gene is left open where the match is weak. Rows give clone size only sometimes, using once, few, many, or a class for an expanded clone.

clone_size,v_call,d_call,j_call,cdr3_nt,cdr3_aa
few,TRBV6-5,TRBD2,TRBJ2-7,TGTGCCAGCAGTTACGGGACTAGCGGGCTCTACGAGCAGTACTTC,CASSYGTSGLYEQYF
.,TRBV28,TRBD1,TRBJ1-2,TGTGCCAGCAGTTTATGGGGAGAGGGACAGGGTTATGGCTACACCTTC,CASSLWGEGQGYGYTF
.,TRBV5-4,TRBD2,TRBJ2-1,TGTGCCAGCAGCCCCTCCCAGCGGGGGGTTGTCTATGAGCAGTTCTTC,CASSPSQRGVVYEQFF
.,TRBV3-1/TRBV3-2,TRBD1,TRBJ1-1,TGTGCCAGCAGTTCCTACAGGGGTACTGAAGCTTTCTTT,CASSSYRGTEAFF
.,TRBV28,.,TRBJ1-4,TGTGCCAGCAGTTTGGCAGGGAACTATGCAACTAATGAAAAACTGTTTTTT,CASSLAGNYATNEKLFF
.,TRBV25-1,TRBD2,TRBJ2-2,TGTGCCAGCAGTCCCCCGGGGGGCGGGGAGCTGTTTTTT,CASSPPGGGELFF
.,TRBV28,TRBD1,TRBJ1-4,TGTGCCAGTAATCCAGGGGGGCTGAGGGAAAAACTGTTTTTT,CASNPGGLREKLFF
.,TRBV7-3,.,TRBJ1-1,TGTGCCAGCAGCCCCTCTCCGGGGTCCACTGAAGCTTTCTTT,CASSPSPGSTEAFF
.,TRBV29-1,TRBD2,TRBJ2-3,TGCAGCGTTGGAGGCCTAGCGGGAGTTCCAGATACGCAGTATTTT,CSVGGLAGVPDTQYF
.,TRBV30,.,TRBJ1-5,TGTGCCTGGAGTACGGGTTCGTATCAGCCCCAGCATTTT,CAWSTGSYQPQHF
.,TRBV5-6,.,TRBJ1-6,TGTGCCAGCAGCGCAAGGACAGACAAATCACCCCTCCACTTT,CASSARTDKSPLHF
.,TRBV7-2,.,TRBJ2-5,TGTGCCAGCTCCCCGGCAGGTCGACCGACGACCCAGTACTTC,CASSPAGRPTTQYF
.,TRBV4-2,.,TRBJ1-1,TGTGCCAGCAGCCAGACCAAGGGGAGGGAAGCTTTCTTT,CASSQTKGREAFF
.,TRBV7-9,.,TRBJ2-1,TGTGCCAGCAGCTCCTCAGGGGGGAGCGGGAGAATAAATGAGCAGTTCTTC,CASSSSGGSGRINEQFF
.,TRBV27,.,TRBJ1-2,TGTGCCAGCAGCCCGATCCTAGAAGTACCACGCTACACCTTC,CASSPILEVPRYTF
.,TRBV10-1,TRBD1,TRBJ2-2,TGCGCCAGTAGACAGGGCCACACCGGGGAGCTGTTTTTT,CASRQGHTGELFF